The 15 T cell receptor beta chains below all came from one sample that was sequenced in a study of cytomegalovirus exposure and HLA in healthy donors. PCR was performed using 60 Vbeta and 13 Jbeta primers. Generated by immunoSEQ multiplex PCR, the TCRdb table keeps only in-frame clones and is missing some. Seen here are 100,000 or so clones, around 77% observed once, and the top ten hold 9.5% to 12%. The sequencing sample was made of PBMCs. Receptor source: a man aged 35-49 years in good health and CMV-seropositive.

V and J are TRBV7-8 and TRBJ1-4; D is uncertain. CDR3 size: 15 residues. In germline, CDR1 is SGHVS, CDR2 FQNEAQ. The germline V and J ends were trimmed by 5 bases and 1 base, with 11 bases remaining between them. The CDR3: CASSLRGVTNEKLFF. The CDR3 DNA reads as TGTGCCAGCAGCCTCAGAGGAGTAACTAATGAAAAACTGTTTTTT.

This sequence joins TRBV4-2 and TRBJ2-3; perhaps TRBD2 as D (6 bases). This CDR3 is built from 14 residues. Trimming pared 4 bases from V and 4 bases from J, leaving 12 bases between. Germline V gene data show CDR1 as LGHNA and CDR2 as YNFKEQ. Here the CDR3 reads CASSRAPGADTQYF. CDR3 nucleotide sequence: TGTGCCAGCAGCCGAGCCCCGGGGGCAGATACGCAGTATTTT.

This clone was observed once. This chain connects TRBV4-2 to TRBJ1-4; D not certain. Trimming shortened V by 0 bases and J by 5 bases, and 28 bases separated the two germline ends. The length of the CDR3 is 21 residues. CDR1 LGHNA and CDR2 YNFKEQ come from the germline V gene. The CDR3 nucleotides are TGTGCCAGCAGCCAAGATCCCCACAAGTACTCGACAACGGGCGGGAATGAAAAACTGTTTTTT. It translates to CASSQDPHKYSTTGGNEKLFF.

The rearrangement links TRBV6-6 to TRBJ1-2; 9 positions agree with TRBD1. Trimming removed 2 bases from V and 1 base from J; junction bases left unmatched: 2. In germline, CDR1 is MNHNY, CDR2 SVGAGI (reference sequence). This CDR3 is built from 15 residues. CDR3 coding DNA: TGTGCCAGCAGTTACGCGACAGGGGGTAACTATGGCTACACCTTC. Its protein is CASSYATGGNYGYTF.

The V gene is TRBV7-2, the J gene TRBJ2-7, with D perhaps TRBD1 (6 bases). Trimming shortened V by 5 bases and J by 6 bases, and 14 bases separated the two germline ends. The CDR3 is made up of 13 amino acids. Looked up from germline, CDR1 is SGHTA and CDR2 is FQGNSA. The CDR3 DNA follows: TGTGCCAGCAGCCAGACAGGTTATCGCGAGCAGTACTTC. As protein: CASSQTGYREQYF.

DNA of the CDR3: TGTGCCAGTTCCCAGGGCACCGGGGAGCTGTTTTTT. It translates to CASSQGTGELFF. V usage is TRBV19 and J usage is TRBJ2-2, with a weak D call TRBD1 (5 bases). Germline CDR1 reads LNHDA; CDR2 reads SQIVND (reference sequence). V lost 8 bases and J 4 bases, leaving 8 bases between the germline ends. This CDR3 has 12 residues.

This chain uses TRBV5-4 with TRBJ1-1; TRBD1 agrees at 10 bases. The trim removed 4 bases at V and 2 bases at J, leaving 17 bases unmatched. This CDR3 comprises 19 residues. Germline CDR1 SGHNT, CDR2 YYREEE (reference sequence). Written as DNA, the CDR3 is TGTGCCAGCAGCGGGGGACAGGGGTTATCCTGGTTGGCAAACACTGAAGCTTTCTTT. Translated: CASSGGQGLSWLANTEAFF.

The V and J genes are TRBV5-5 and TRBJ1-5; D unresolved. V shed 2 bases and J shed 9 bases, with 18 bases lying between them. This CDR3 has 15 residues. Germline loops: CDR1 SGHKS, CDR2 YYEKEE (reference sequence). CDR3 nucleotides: TGTGCCAGCAGCTTAATCCTATCGGCCCCAGGGCCCCAGCATTTT. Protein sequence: CASSLILSAPGPQHF.

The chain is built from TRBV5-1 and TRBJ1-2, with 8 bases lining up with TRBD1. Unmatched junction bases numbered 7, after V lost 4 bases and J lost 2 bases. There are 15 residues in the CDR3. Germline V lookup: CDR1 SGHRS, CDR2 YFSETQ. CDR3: CASSGLTGVNYGYTF. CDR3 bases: TGCGCCAGCAGCGGATTGACAGGGGTGAACTATGGCTACACCTTC.

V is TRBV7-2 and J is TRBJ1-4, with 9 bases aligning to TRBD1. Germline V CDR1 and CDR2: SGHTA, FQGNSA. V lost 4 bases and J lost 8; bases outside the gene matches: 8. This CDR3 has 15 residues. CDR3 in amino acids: CASSSPGQGREKLFF. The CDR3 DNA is TGTGCCAGCAGCTCTCCGGGACAGGGTCGCGAAAAACTGTTTTTT.

The CDR3 protein is CAHSQGLGEKLFF. CDR3 sequence (DNA): TGTGCCCACTCACAGGGTCTGGGTGAAAAACTGTTTTTT. V is TRBV30 and J is TRBJ1-4; perhaps TRBD1 as D (6 bases). The CDR3 contains 13 residues. The germline V and J ends were trimmed by 8 bases and 7 bases, with 17 bases remaining between them. CDR1 GTSNPN and CDR2 SVGIG come from the germline V gene (reference sequence).

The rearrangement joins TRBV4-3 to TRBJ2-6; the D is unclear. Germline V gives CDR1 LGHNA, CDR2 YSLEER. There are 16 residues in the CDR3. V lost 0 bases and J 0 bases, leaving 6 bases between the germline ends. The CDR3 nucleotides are TGCGCCAGCAGCCAAGATTTCGGCTCTGGGGCCAACGTCCTGACTTTC. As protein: CASSQDFGSGANVLTF.

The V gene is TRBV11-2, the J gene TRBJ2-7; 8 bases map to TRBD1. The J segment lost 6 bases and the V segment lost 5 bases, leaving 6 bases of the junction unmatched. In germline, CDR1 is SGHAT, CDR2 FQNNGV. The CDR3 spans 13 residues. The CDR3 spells CASSADRGREQYF. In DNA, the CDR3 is TGTGCCAGCAGCGCAGACAGGGGCCGCGAGCAGTACTTC.

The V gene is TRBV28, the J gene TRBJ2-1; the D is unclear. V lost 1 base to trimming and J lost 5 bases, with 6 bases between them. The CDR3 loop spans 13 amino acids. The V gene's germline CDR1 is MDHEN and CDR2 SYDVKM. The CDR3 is CASSLSHNNEQFF. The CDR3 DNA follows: TGTGCCAGCAGTTTATCGCACAACAATGAGCAGTTCTTC.

CDR3 in DNA: TGCGCCAGCAGTCGTGACCCGGGTTTTAATCAGCCCCAGCATTTT. Protein: CASSRDPGFNQPQHF. V is TRBV5-1 and J is TRBJ1-5; D ambiguous. The V and J ends lost 5 bases and 4 bases respectively, with 16 bases between them. The germline V gene has CDR1 SGHRS and CDR2 YFSETQ. The CDR3 is 15 residues long.